A single sample gave rise to the 8 T cell receptor beta chains below, sequenced in a study of cytotoxic CD8 clonotypes in ibrutinib-treated CLL. Repertoires were generated with immunoSEQ multiplex PCR, while TCRdb's copy carries only in-frame clones and drops some. The table includes 300,000 to 400,000 clones, about 61% detected once. Sequenced material: PBMCs, taken after 36 months of ibrutinib treatment. All receptors derive from a human donor with chronic lymphocytic leukemia.

V is TRBV7-3 and J is TRBJ2-1, with D possibly being TRBD2 (6 bases). With 5 bases removed from V and 2 bases from J, the gap between germline ends came to 13 bases. The CDR3 spans 15 residues. CDR1 SGHTA and CDR2 FQGTGA come from the germline V gene. CDR3 residues: CASSVSSGPYNEQFF. The CDR3 coding sequence is TGTGCCAGCAGCGTGAGTAGCGGTCCCTACAATGAGCAGTTCTTC. The entire variable domain, with the rest obtained from reference TRBV7-3 and TRBJ2-1, is as follows: GAGVSQTPSNKVTEKGKYVELRCDPISGHTALYWYRQSLGQGPEFLIYFQGTGAADDSGLPNDRFFAVRPEGSVSTLKIQRTERGDSAVYLCASSVSSGPYNEQFFGPGTRLTVL.

The chain is built from TRBV7-3 and TRBJ2-7; D gene unclear. V shed 2 bases and J shed 6 bases, with 11 bases lying between them. The CDR3 has 13 amino acids. CDR1 SGHTA and CDR2 FQGTGA come from the germline V gene. This chain's CDR3 is CASSLLSDGEQYF. CDR3 DNA: TGTGCCAGCAGCTTATTATCGGACGGCGAGCAGTACTTC.

This clone was seen only once. This chain links TRBV29-1 with TRBJ1-2; 11 nucleotides align to TRBD1. The trim removed 4 bases at V and 0 bases at J, leaving 10 bases unmatched. The CDR3 runs 17 residues. Germline CDR1 SQVTM, CDR2 ANQGSEA. As DNA, the CDR3 is TGCAGCGTTGTTCACAGGACAGGGGGCCGAGCTAACTATGGCTACACCTTC. The encoded protein is CSVVHRTGGRANYGYTF.

V gene TRBV28 combines with J gene TRBJ2-3; D may be TRBD2 (7 bases). The germline V gene encodes CDR1 MDHEN and CDR2 SYDVKM. Trimming took off 3 bases at V and 4 bases at J, with 14 bases between the two ends. This CDR3 contains 15 residues. The CDR3 DNA sequence: TGTGCCAGCAGTTTTTCGGGGAGGGGGGCAGATACGCAGTATTTT. Translating gives CASSFSGRGADTQYF.

V usage is TRBV15 and J usage is TRBJ2-1; D is undetermined. In germline, CDR1 is LNHNV, CDR2 YYDKDF (reference sequence). Deletions cut 0 bases from V and 3 bases from J, with 12 bases between. There are 16 residues in the CDR3. The CDR3 reads CATSRDRLDFYNEQFF. Written as DNA, the CDR3 is TGTGCCACCAGCAGAGATCGACTGGATTTCTACAATGAGCAGTTCTTC.

Of note for this clone: The junction and the germline gene differ at one end; a read error may be behind it. This chain joins TRBV7-2 and TRBJ2-1, with 11 bases fitting TRBD2. Germline CDR1 SGHTA, CDR2 FQGNSA. The CDR3 consists of 14 residues. CDR3 bases: TGTGCCAGCAGCCTAGCGGGAGGCTACAATGAGCAGTTCTTC. Encoded protein: CASSLAGGYNEQFF.

V and J are TRBV19 and TRBJ2-7; 10 positions agree with TRBD1. This CDR3 is built from 14 residues. Germline V gives CDR1 LNHDA, CDR2 SQIVND (reference sequence). Trimming took 9 bases from V and 3 from J; bases not matched to a gene: 8. The CDR3 region is CASGLRTGGYEQYF. CDR3 in DNA: TGTGCCAGCGGGCTCCGGACAGGGGGCTACGAGCAGTACTTC.

This chain joins TRBV7-8 and TRBJ1-2; D is possibly TRBD1 (5 bases). There are 13 residues in the CDR3. The V end was cut by 5 bases, the J end by 6 bases, with 13 bases between. Per germline, CDR1 SGHVS and CDR2 FQNEAQ. The DNA for the CDR3 is TGTGCCAGCAGCCCCCCGAAAGGGGATGGCTACACCTTC. This codes for CASSPPKGDGYTF.